These 29 T cell receptor beta chains originate from one sample sequenced in a study of early T cells in non-severe SARS-CoV-2 infection. TCRdb passed the 5' RACE reads through MiXCR, listing each CDR3 protein once. This repertoire shows 100,000 to 130,000 distinct CDR3 sequences, 11% found once; its top ten account for around 8%. The sample comprised whole blood. The source is an adult who was a healthcare worker with PCR-confirmed SARS-CoV-2 infection or an uninfected control (not recorded which).

This clonotype was seen ten or more times. The chain links TRBV10-3 to TRBJ1-4; 9 bases agree with TRBD1. The CDR3 loop spans 15 amino acids. Trimming took 4 bases from V and 5 from J; bases not matched to a gene: 5. Germline V gene data show CDR1 as ENHRY and CDR2 as SYGVKD. Here the CDR3 reads CAISGRQGENEKLFF. CDR3 DNA: TGTGCCATCAGTGGACGACAGGGGGAAAATGAAAAACTGTTTTTT.

This clonotype was seen ten or more times. The chain combines TRBV24-1 with TRBJ2-7; D ambiguous. This CDR3 is 16 amino acids long. CDR1 is KGHDR and CDR2 is SFDVKD in the germline V gene. Trimming took 0 bases from V and 2 from J, leaving 13 bases between them. CDR3 coding DNA: TGTGCCACCAGTGATTTGCCGACCCCGACTCCCTACGAGCAGTACTTC. This translates into CATSDLPTPTPYEQYF.

This clonotype was observed a few times. This chain joins TRBV12-3 or TRBV12-4 and TRBJ2-7; D is ambiguous. V was clipped by 5 bases and J by 5 bases, with 13 bases between them. CDR3 length: 13 amino acids. The CDR3 here is CASSDWNKDEQYF. The CDR3 DNA sequence: TGTGCCAGCAGTGACTGGAACAAGGACGAGCAGTACTTC.

This clonotype was recorded many times. The chain has TRBV6-5 and TRBJ2-7; D gene unclear. Per germline, CDR1 MNHEY and CDR2 SVGAGI. V was shortened by 0 bases and J by 7 bases, with 10 bases between the two germline ends. This CDR3 is built from 13 residues. CDR3: CASSYSSLGEQYF. DNA of the CDR3: TGTGCCAGCAGTTACTCCTCCTTGGGGGAGCAGTACTTC.

This clonotype was seen at least ten times. This chain joins TRBV7-2 and TRBJ1-6; D ambiguous. This CDR3 has 16 residues. Germline-derived CDR1 and CDR2 are SGHTA and FQGNSA. The V end was cut by 0 bases, the J end by 9 bases, with 15 bases between. The DNA of the CDR3 is TGTGCCAGCAGCTTAGCGCAACGGAGGGCGGGTTCACCCCTCCACTTT. Its protein product is CASSLAQRRAGSPLHF.

This clonotype has ten or more counts. V usage is TRBV20-1 and J usage is TRBJ1-1; D is undetermined. In germline, CDR1 is DFQATT, CDR2 SNEGSKA (reference sequence). Trimming stripped 1 base from V and 13 bases from J, with 10 bases between. CDR3 length: 10 amino acids. CDR3: CSARANWVFF. In DNA form, the CDR3 reads TGCAGTGCTAGAGCAAATTGGGTTTTCTTT.

In its sample, this clonotype was seen many times. V usage is TRBV20-1 and J usage is TRBJ1-4; possible D gene TRBD1, 5 bases. This CDR3 comprises 15 residues. The germline V gene encodes CDR1 DFQATT and CDR2 SNEGSKA (reference sequence). Trimming left V 3 bases short and J 5 bases short, with 16 bases between. CDR3 sequence: CSASTLGPMNEKLFF. As DNA, the CDR3 is TGCAGTGCTAGTACCCTGGGACCCATGAATGAAAAACTGTTTTTT.

This clonotype was detected many times. The chain links TRBV10-1 to TRBJ2-2; the match to TRBD2 covers 8 bases. V lost 8 bases to trimming and J lost 5 bases; unmatched junction nucleotides: 1. The CDR3 has 12 amino acids. Germline CDR1 is WNHNN and CDR2 is SYGVQD (reference sequence). The CDR3 spells CASGGRTGELFF. The CDR3 DNA reads as TGCGCCAGCGGCGGGAGGACCGGGGAGCTGTTTTTT.

This clonotype was counted many times. The chain is built from TRBV6-4 and TRBJ2-3; 11 positions match TRBD2. The J segment lost 6 bases and the V segment lost 3 bases, leaving 8 bases of the junction unmatched. Germline loops: CDR1 MRHNA, CDR2 SNTAGT. This CDR3 has 16 amino acids. DNA of the CDR3: TGTGCCAGCAGTGAGGGGGCTAGCGGGAGGAAGGATACGCAGTATTTT. This codes for CASSEGASGRKDTQYF.

CDR3: CASGNAYNEQFF. DNA for the CDR3: TGTGCCAGCGGAAATGCCTACAATGAGCAGTTCTTC. This sequence joins TRBV6-6 and TRBJ2-1; no definite D call. The CDR3 extends over 12 amino acids. Trimming removed 8 bases from V and 2 bases from J, with 7 bases in between. The V gene's germline CDR1 is MNHNY and CDR2 SVGAGI (reference sequence).

This clonotype was counted ten times or more. The chain has TRBV27 and TRBJ1-2; no clear D gene. V was clipped by 3 bases and J by 4 bases, with 12 bases between them. Looked up from germline, CDR1 is MNHEY and CDR2 is SMNVEV (reference sequence). The CDR3 length is 14 residues. The CDR3 loop reads CASSFSRSSYGYTF. The CDR3 nucleotides read TGTGCCAGCAGTTTTTCCAGGTCCTCCTATGGCTACACCTTC.

This clonotype occurred many times. The V call is TRBV20-1, the J call TRBJ2-2; tentatively, D is TRBD2 (5 bases). CDR1 is DFQATT, CDR2 SNEGSKA, per germline (reference sequence). The CDR3 is 14 amino acids. V shed 0 bases and J shed 6 bases, with 11 bases lying between them. The CDR3 here is CSARELLESGELFF. CDR3 coding DNA: TGCAGTGCTAGAGAACTACTAGAATCCGGGGAGCTGTTTTTT.

This clonotype has only a few counts. The chain carries TRBV18 and TRBJ2-1; 7 nucleotides line up with TRBD1. The CDR3 consists of 14 residues. V dropped 6 bases and J dropped 4; count of bases not matched to a gene: 6. Per germline, CDR1 KGHSH and CDR2 LQKENI. The CDR3 loop is CASSGTEEYNEQFF. Here the CDR3 DNA reads TGTGCCAGCTCCGGGACAGAGGAATACAATGAGCAGTTCTTC.

On this clonotype: This clone may be a read error of a much larger clone one base away. This chain uses TRBV28 with TRBJ2-7; D is uncertain. V gave up 3 bases and J gave up 5 bases, with 14 bases separating them. The CDR3 consists of 14 residues. CDR1 is MDHEN and CDR2 is SYDVKM in the germline V gene. The CDR3 spells CASSFDEEVNEQYF. The CDR3 DNA reads TGTGCCAGCAGTTTCGATGAGGAAGTGAACGAGCAGTACTTC.

This clonotype was seen many times. The V gene is TRBV30, the J gene TRBJ2-3; 7 bases agree with TRBD1. V was pared by 2 bases and J by 4 bases, with 6 bases of the junction left unmatched. This CDR3 region has 14 residues. Germline V gives CDR1 GTSNPN, CDR2 SVGIG (reference sequence). The CDR3 bases are TGTGCCTGGAGTTCGACAGGGACGGCAGATACGCAGTATTTT. Protein product: CAWSSTGTADTQYF.

This sequence joins TRBV2 and TRBJ1-2; D is ambiguous. The CDR3 contains 16 residues. Germline V gene lookup returns CDR1 SNHLY and CDR2 FYNNEI. V lost 3 bases and J lost 5, with 19 bases in between. CDR3 DNA: TGTGCCAGCAGTGACTTTTACGGCCCAATCGAGTATGGCTACACCTTC. Its translation is CASSDFYGPIEYGYTF.

This clonotype qualifies as medium-sized. The rearrangement links TRBV7-9 to TRBJ2-7; TRBD2 is a possible D gene (6 bases). The CDR3 spans 16 residues. Per germline, CDR1 SEHNR and CDR2 FQNEAQ (reference sequence). Trimming took off 5 bases at V and 2 bases at J, with 19 bases between the two ends. The CDR3 here is CASSPPVGTGTYEQYF. For the CDR3, the DNA is TGTGCCAGCAGCCCGCCTGTAGGGACTGGTACCTACGAGCAGTACTTC.

This sequence joins TRBV3-1 and TRBJ1-1; TRBD1 matches 7 bases. This CDR3 is built from 15 residues. The J segment lost 0 bases and the V segment lost 1 base, leaving 2 bases of the junction unmatched. Germline assignment: CDR1 LGHDT and CDR2 YNNKEL (reference sequence). The CDR3: CASSQGQGVNTEAFF. The CDR3 region has the DNA TGTGCCAGCAGCCAAGGACAGGGCGTGAACACTGAAGCTTTCTTT.

This chain uses TRBV11-2 with TRBJ2-1; 10 bases are a match to TRBD2. The CDR3 spans 18 residues. Per germline, CDR1 SGHAT and CDR2 FQNNGV. The J segment lost 4 bases and the V segment lost 5 bases, leaving 14 bases of the junction unmatched. As DNA, the CDR3 is TGTGCCAGCAGCCGCGGTCGACTAGCGGGCATCGGGTACAATGAGCAGTTCTTC. This encodes CASSRGRLAGIGYNEQFF.

This clonotype was picked up many times. The genes are TRBV19 and TRBJ1-5, with 7 bases that match TRBD1. CDR1 LNHDA and CDR2 SQIVND come from the germline V gene (reference sequence). The V gene end was trimmed by 4 bases and the J gene end by 5 bases; junction bases not matched to a gene: 11. The CDR3 is 16 residues long. The CDR3 sequence: CASSTYRGPYYQPQHF. The CDR3 DNA reads TGTGCCAGTAGTACCTACAGGGGTCCGTATTATCAGCCCCAGCATTTT.

This clonotype was seen ten or more times. The chain recombines TRBV7-9 with TRBJ1-1; maybe TRBD1 (5 bases). The CDR3 runs 14 residues. Germline CDR1 reads SEHNR; CDR2 reads FQNEAQ (reference sequence). Trimming cost V 4 bases and J 2 bases, with 11 bases left between them. In DNA, the CDR3 is TGTGCCAGCAGCTCGGGACCGTTAAACACTGAAGCTTTCTTT. Translating gives CASSSGPLNTEAFF. The full variable domain, its missing parts supplied by reference TRBV7-9 and TRBJ1-1, is DTGVSQNPRHKITKRGQNVTFRCDPISEHNRLYWYRQTLGQGPEFLTYFQNEAQLEKSRLLSDRFSAERPKGSFSTLEIQRTEQGDSAMYLCASSSGPLNTEAFFGQGTRLTVV.

This rearrangement joins TRBV9 to TRBJ1-4; D is ambiguous. The length of the CDR3 is 15 residues. Germline CDR1 reads SGDLS; CDR2 reads YYNGEE. V gave up 0 bases and J gave up 8 bases, with 14 bases separating them. The CDR3 DNA is TGTGCCAGCAGCGTAGATCCGTCCAGACGGGAAAAACTGTTTTTT. This sequence encodes CASSVDPSRREKLFF.

This clonotype appeared many times. The chain recombines TRBV7-2 with TRBJ2-7, with D tentatively TRBD2 (6 bases). The CDR3 length is 14 residues. Trimming pared 4 bases from V and 3 bases from J, leaving 13 bases between. The germline V gene has CDR1 SGHTA and CDR2 FQGNSA. The chain's CDR3 is CASSSQGLVYEQYF. The CDR3 nucleotides are TGTGCCAGCAGCTCCCAGGGACTTGTCTACGAGCAGTACTTC. Variable domain in full (rest from reference TRBV7-2 and TRBJ2-7): GAGVSQSPSNKVTEKGKDVELRCDPISGHTALYWYRQSLGQGLEFLIYFQGNSAPDKSGLPSDRFSAERTGGSVSTLTIQRTQQEDSAVYLCASSSQGLVYEQYFGPGTRLTVT.

This clonotype was recorded many times. The V and J genes are TRBV15 and TRBJ2-4; 8 bases fit TRBD2. Germline CDR1 is LNHNV and CDR2 is YYDKDF (reference sequence). Trimming at V came to 8 bases and at J to 8 bases, leaving 11 bases not matched to a gene. The length of the CDR3 is 14 residues. This CDR3 is CATGDSGNIDIQYF. The CDR3 region has the DNA TGTGCCACCGGAGATAGCGGGAATATCGACATTCAGTACTTC.

The rearrangement joins TRBV14 to TRBJ2-1; no definite D call. Germline CDR1 SGHDN, CDR2 FVKESK. The CDR3 length is 15 residues. V was pared by 1 base and J by 0 bases, with 7 bases between. Here the CDR3 reads CASSQVGSSYNEQFF. The DNA for the CDR3 is TGTGCCAGCAGCCAAGTGGGCAGCTCCTACAATGAGCAGTTCTTC. Full variable domain (outside the CDR3, taken from reference TRBV14 and TRBJ2-1): EAGVTQFPSHSVIEKGQTVTLRCDPISGHDNLYWYRRVMGKEIKFLLHFVKESKQDESGMPNNRFLAERTGGTYSTLKVQPAELEDSGVYFCASSQVGSSYNEQFFGPGTRLTVL.

This clonotype was counted between two and nine times. J is TRBJ2-7 and V is TRBV28; D uncertain. This CDR3 spans 11 amino acids. The germline V gene encodes CDR1 MDHEN and CDR2 SYDVKM. Trimming took 6 bases from V and 6 from J, leaving 9 bases between them. The CDR3 coding sequence is TGTGCCAGCAGCCCCCTAGGCGAGCAGTACTTC. It is translated as CASSPLGEQYF.

The CDR3 DNA is TGTGCCAGCAGCAAAGTTCCCGGACTAGCGGGAGGGATGGCAGATACGCAGTATTTT. Translated, it gives CASSKVPGLAGGMADTQYF. The chain recombines TRBV21-1 with TRBJ2-3; whether TRBD2, the table's D call, matches the DNA was not checked. TRBV21-1 is a known pseudogene. The CDR3 runs to 19 residues.

This clonotype was counted many times. The J gene is TRBJ2-1, the V gene TRBV4-3; 10 nucleotides line up with TRBD2. The CDR3 is 18 residues long. Unmatched junction bases numbered 12, after V lost 2 bases and J lost 5 bases. CDR1 is LGHNA and CDR2 is YSLEER in the germline V gene. The CDR3, as DNA: TGCGCCAGCAGCCAATTCTTTGTAGCGGGAGGACAAGACAATGAGCAGTTCTTC. Translation gives CASSQFFVAGGQDNEQFF.

The chain joins TRBV5-6 to TRBJ2-1; 9 bases fit TRBD2. The ends lost 2 bases at V and 5 bases at J; junction bases unmatched: 14. CDR1 and CDR2 (germline): SGHDT, YYEEEE. This CDR3 has 18 residues. Written as DNA, the CDR3 is TGTGCCAGCAGCTTTTGGGCTAGCGGGGCGGCTTTAGACAATGAGCAGTTCTTC. Translated, it gives CASSFWASGAALDNEQFF. Together with reference TRBV5-6 and TRBJ2-1, the CDR3 gives the full variable domain: DAGVTQSPTHLIKTRGQQVTLRCSPKSGHDTVSWYQQALGQGPQFIFQYYEEEERQRGNFPDRFSGHQFPNYSSELNVNALLLGDSALYLCASSFWASGAALDNEQFFGPGTRLTVL.